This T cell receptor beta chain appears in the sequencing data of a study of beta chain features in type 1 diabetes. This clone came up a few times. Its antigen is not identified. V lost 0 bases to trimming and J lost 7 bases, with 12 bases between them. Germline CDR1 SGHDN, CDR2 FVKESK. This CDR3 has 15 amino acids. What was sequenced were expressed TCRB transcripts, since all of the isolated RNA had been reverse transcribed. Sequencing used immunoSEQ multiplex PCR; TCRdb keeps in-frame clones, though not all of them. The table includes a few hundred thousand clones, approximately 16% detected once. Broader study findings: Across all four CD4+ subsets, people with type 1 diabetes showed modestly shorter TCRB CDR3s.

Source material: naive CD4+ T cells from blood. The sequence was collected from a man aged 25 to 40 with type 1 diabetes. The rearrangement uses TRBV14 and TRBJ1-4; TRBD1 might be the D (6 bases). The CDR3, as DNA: TGTGCCAGCAGCCAAGAATTTACAGGGTTTGAAAAACTGTTTTTT. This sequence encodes CASSQEFTGFEKLFF.